In its sample, the clone carrying this T cell receptor beta chain was seen a few times. TCRdb reprocessed the RT-PCR reads via MiXCR and lists one record per CDR3 protein. The table records approximately 720,000 distinct CDR3 sequences, approximately 15% of them present only once. The CDR3 consists of 11 residues. Trimming removed 6 bases from V and 9 bases from J; junction bases left unmatched: 1. CDR1 is MNHEY and CDR2 is SVGAGI in the germline V gene. V usage is TRBV6-5 and J usage is TRBJ2-1; 8 bases are a match to TRBD1. This TCR derives from a female donor in good health, serving as a healthy control. Sequenced material: memory CD4+ T cells from blood. CDR3 sequence: CASRTGGEQFF. The CDR3 DNA is TGTGCCAGCAGAACAGGGGGTGAGCAGTTCTTC.